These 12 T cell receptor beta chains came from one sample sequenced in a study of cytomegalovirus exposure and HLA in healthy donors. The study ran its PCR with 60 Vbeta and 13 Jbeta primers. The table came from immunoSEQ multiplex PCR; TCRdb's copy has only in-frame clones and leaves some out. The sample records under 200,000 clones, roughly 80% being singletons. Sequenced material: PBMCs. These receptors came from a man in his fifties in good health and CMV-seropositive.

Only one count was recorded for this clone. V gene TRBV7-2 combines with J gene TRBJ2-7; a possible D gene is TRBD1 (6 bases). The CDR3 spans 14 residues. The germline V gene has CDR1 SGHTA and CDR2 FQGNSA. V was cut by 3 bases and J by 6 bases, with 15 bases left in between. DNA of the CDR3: TGTGCCAGCAGCTTTGTCTTCAGGGGATCCGAGCAGTACTTC. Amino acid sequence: CASSFVFRGSEQYF.

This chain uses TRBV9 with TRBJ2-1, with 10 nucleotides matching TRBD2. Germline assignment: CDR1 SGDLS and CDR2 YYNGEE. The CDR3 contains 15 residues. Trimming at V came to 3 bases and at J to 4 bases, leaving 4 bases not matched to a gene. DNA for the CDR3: TGTGCCAGCAGCGCCCGACTAGCGGGTTACAATGAGCAGTTCTTC. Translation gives CASSARLAGYNEQFF.

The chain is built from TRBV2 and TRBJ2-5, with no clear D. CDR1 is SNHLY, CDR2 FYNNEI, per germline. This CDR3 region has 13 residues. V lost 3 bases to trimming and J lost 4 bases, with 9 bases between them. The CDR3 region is CASSEFRLETQYF. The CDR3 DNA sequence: TGTGCCAGCAGTGAGTTTCGGTTAGAGACCCAGTACTTC.

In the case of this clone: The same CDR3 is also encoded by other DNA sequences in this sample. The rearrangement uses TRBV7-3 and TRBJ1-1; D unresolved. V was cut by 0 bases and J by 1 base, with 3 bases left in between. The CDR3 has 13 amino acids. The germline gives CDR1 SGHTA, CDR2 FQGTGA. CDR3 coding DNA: TGTGCCAGCAGCTTAACCGGGAACACTGAAGCTTTCTTT. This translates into CASSLTGNTEAFF.

In DNA form, the CDR3 reads TGTGCCAGCAGCGTAGTTAGCGGGAGTTACAATGAGCAGTTCTTC. It translates to CASSVVSGSYNEQFF. The J gene is TRBJ2-1, the V gene TRBV9; 9 positions match TRBD2. V was pared by 0 bases and J by 4 bases, with 2 bases of the junction left unmatched. The CDR3 length is 15 residues. The germline CDR1 and CDR2 sequences are SGDLS and YYNGEE.

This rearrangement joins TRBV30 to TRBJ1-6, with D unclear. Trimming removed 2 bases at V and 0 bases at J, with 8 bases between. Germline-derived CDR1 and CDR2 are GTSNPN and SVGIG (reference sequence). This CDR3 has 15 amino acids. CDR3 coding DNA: TGTGCCTGGAGTATAGAGAGCTCCTATAATTCACCCCTCCACTTT. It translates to CAWSIESSYNSPLHF. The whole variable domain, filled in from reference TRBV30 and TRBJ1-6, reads SQTIHQWPATLVQPVGSPLSLECTVEGTSNPNLYWYRQAAGRGLQLLFYSVGIGQISSEVPQNLSASRPQDRQFILSSKKLLLSDSGFYLCAWSIESSYNSPLHFGNGTRLTVT.

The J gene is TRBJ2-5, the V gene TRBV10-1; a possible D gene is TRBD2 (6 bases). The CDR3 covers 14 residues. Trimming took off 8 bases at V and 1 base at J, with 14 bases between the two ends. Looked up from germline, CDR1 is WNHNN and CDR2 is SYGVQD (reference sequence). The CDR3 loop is CASPGSQPQETQYF. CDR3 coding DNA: TGCGCCAGCCCCGGGAGCCAGCCCCAAGAGACCCAGTACTTC.

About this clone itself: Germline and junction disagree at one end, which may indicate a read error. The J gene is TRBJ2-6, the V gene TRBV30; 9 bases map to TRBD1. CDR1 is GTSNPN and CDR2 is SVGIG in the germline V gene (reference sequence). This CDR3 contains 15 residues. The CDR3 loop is CACATGGSGANGLTF. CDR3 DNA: TGTGCCTGTGCTACAGGGGGCTCTGGGGCCAACGGCCTGACTTTC.

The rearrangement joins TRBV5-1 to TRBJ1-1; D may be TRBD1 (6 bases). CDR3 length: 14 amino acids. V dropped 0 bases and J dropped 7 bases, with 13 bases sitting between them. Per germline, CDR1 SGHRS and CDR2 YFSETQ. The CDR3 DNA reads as TGCGCCAGCAGCTTGGCCCTGGACAGACTTGAAGCTTTCTTT. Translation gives CASSLALDRLEAFF.

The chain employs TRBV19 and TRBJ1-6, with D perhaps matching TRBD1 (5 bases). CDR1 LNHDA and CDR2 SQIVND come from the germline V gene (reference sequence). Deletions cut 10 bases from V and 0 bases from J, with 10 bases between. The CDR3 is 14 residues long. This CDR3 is CATGGSSYNSPLHF. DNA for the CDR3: TGTGCCACCGGGGGGAGCTCCTATAATTCACCCCTCCACTTT.

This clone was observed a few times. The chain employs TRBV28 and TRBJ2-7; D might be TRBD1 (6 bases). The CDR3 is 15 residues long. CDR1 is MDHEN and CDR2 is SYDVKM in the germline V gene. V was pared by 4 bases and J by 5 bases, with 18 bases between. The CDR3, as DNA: TGTGCCAGCAGTTCCCCTGGAAACAGGGCCGACGAGCAGTACTTC. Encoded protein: CASSSPGNRADEQYF.

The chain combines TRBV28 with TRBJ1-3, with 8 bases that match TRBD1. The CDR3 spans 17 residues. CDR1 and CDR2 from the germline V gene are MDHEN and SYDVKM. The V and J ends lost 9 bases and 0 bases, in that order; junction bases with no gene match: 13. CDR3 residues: CASLVRGQEASGNTIYF. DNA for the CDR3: TGTGCCAGTCTCGTTCGGGGACAGGAAGCCTCTGGAAACACCATATATTTT.